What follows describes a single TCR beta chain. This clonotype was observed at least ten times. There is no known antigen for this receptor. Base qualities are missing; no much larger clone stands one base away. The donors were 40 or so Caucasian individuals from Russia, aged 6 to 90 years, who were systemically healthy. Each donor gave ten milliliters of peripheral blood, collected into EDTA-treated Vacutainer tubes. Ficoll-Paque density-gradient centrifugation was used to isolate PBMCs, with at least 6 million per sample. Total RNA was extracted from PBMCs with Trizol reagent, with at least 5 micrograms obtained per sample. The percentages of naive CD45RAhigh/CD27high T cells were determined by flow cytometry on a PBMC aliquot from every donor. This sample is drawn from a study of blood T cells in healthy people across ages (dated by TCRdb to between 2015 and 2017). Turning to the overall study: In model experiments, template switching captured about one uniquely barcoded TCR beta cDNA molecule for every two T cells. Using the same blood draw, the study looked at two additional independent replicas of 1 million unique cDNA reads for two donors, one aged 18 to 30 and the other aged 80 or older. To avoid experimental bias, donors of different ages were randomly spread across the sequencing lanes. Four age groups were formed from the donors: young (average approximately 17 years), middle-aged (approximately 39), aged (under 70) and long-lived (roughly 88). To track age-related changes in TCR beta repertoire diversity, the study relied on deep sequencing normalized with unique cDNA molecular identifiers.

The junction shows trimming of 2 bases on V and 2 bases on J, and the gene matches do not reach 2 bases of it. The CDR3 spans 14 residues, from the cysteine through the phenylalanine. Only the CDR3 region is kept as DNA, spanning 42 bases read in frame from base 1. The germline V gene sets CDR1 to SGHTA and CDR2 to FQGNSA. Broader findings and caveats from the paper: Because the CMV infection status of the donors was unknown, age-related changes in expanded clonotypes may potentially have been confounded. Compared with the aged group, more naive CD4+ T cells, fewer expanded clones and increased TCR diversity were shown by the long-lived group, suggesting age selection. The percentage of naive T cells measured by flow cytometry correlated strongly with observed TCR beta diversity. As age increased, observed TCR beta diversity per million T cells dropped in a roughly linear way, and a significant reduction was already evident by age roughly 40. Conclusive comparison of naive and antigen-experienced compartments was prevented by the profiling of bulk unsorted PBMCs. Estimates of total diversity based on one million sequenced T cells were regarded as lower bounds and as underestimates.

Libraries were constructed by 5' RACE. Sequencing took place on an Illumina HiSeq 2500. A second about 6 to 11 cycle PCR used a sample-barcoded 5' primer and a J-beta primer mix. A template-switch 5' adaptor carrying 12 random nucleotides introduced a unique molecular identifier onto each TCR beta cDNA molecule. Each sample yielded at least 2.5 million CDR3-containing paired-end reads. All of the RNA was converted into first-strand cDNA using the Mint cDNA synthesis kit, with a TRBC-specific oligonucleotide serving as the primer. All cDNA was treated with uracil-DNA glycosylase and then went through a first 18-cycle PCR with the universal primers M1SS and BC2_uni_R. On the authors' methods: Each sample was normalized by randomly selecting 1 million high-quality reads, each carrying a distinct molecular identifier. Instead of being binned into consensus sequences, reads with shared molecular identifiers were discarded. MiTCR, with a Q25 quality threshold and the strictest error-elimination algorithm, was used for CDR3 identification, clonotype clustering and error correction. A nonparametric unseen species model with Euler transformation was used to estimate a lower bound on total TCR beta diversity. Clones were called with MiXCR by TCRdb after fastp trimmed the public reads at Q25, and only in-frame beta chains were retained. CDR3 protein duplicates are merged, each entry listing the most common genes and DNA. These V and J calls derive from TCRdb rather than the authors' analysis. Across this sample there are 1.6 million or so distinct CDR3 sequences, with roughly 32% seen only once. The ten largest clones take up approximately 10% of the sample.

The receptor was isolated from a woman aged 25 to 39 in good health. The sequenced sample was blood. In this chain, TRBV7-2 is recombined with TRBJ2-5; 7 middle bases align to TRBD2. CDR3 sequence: CASSLRAGQETQYF. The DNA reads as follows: TGTGCCAGCAGCTTAAGAGCGGGGCAAGAGACCCAGTACTTC. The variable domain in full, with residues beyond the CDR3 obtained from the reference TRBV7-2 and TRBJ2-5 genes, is GAGVSQSPSNKVTEKGKDVELRCDPISGHTALYWYRQSLGQGLEFLIYFQGNSAPDKSGLPSDRFSAERTGGSVSTLTIQRTQQEDSAVYLCASSLRAGQETQYFGPGTRLLVL.